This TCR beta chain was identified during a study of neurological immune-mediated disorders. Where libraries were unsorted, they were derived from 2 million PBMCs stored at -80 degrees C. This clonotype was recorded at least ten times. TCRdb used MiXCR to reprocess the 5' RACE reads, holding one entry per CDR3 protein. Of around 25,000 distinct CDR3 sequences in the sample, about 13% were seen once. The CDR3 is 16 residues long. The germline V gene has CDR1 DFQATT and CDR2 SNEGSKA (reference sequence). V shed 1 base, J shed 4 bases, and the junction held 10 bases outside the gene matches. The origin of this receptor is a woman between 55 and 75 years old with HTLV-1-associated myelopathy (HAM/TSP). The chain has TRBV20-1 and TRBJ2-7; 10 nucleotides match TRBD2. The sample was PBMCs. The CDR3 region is CSARAGLAGDLYEQYF. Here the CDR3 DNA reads TGCAGTGCTAGAGCCGGGCTAGCGGGGGACTTATACGAGCAGTACTTC.